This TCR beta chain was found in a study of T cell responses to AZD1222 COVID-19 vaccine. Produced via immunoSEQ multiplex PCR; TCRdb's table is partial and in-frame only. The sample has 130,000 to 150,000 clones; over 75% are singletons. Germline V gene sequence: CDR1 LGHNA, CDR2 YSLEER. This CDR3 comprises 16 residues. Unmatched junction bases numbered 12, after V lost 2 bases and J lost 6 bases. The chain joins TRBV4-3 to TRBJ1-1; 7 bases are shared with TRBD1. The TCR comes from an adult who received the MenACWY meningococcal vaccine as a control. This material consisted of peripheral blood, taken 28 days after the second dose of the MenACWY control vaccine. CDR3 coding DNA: TGCGCCAGCAGCCAACAGGGGGGCAGCCCGGTCGCTGAAGCTTTCTTT. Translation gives CASSQQGGSPVAEAFF.